The subject of this entry is one TCR beta chain. The record originates from a study of blood T cell repertoires in COVID-19. About the study: The United States, Italy and Spain supplied acute and convalescent COVID-19 samples. Sources were T cells, B-cell-depleted T cells, or PBMCs; the material itself was cDNA or gDNA.

Original handling: From reference gene primer amplification, estimates of nucleated cell counts were derived. The table came from immunoSEQ multiplex PCR; TCRdb's copy has only in-frame clones and leaves some out. The DNA was the basis for D and trimming; V, J and clone size are from that table. The data hold about 70,000 clones, with around 80% observed a single time. V shed 1 base, J shed 0 bases, and the junction held 3 bases outside the gene matches. Germline V gives CDR1 LGHDT, CDR2 YNNKEL (reference sequence). The CDR3 runs to 15 residues. Sample: peripheral blood. This chain links TRBV3-1 (or the pseudogene TRBV3-2) with TRBJ2-7, with TRBD2 matching 7 bases. The source of this sequence is a woman older than 75 with active or convalescent COVID-19. The DNA for the CDR3 is TGTGCCAGCAGCCAAGGGGGACTAACCTCCTACGAGCAGTACTTC. Translated, it gives CASSQGGLTSYEQYF.